These 19 T cell receptor beta chains originate from one sample sequenced in a study of cytomegalovirus exposure and HLA in healthy donors. PCR primers comprised 60 Vbeta and 13 Jbeta primers. Repertoires were generated with immunoSEQ multiplex PCR, while TCRdb's copy carries only in-frame clones and drops some. The profile shows about 130,000 clones, roughly 74% of them singletons. The sequenced material came from PBMCs. Source of these receptors: a woman aged 50 to 60 in good health and CMV-seropositive.

The chain has TRBV11-3 and TRBJ2-5; 9 bases are a match to TRBD2. V was pared by 5 bases and J by 3 bases, with 4 bases of the junction left unmatched. CDR3 length: 14 residues. CDR1 SGHNT and CDR2 YENEEA come from the germline V gene. The CDR3 sequence is CASSGGGEKETQYF. In DNA form, the CDR3 reads TGTGCCAGCAGCGGCGGGGGGGAGAAAGAGACCCAGTACTTC.

V and J are TRBV15 and TRBJ2-1; 9 bases match TRBD2. The germline V gene has CDR1 LNHNV and CDR2 YYDKDF (reference sequence). The CDR3 is 15 residues long. V gave up 1 base and J gave up 6 bases; unmatched junction bases: 4. As DNA, the CDR3 is TGTGCCACCAGCAGAGGCGGGGGGGCCGGCAATGAGCAGTTCTTC. This codes for CATSRGGGAGNEQFF.

The V gene is TRBV6-1, the J gene TRBJ2-5, with TRBD2 matching over 9 bases. Trimming at V came to 7 bases and at J to 9 bases, leaving 12 bases not matched to a gene. CDR3 size: 14 residues. The V gene's germline CDR1 is MNHNS and CDR2 SASEGT. The CDR3 here is CASIGPGLALSQYF. CDR3 in DNA: TGTGCCAGCATTGGGCCGGGACTAGCCTTATCCCAGTACTTC.

Regarding this clone: One end of the junction does not line up with germline, which may come from a read error. The chain couples TRBV28 to TRBJ1-2, with D unclear. This CDR3 region has 11 residues. The germline CDR1 and CDR2 sequences are MDHEN and SYDVKM. CDR3 region: CASRQDYGYAF. In DNA form, the CDR3 reads TGTGCCAGCCGGCAGGACTATGGCTACGCCTTC.

This clone showed up just a few times. The chain carries TRBV9 and TRBJ1-1; TRBD1 matches at 9 bases. Germline V gives CDR1 SGDLS, CDR2 YYNGEE. The length of the CDR3 is 17 residues. The V gene end was trimmed by 3 bases and the J gene end by 3 bases; junction bases not matched to a gene: 12. The CDR3 loop reads CASSATGGGYRDTEAFF. Here the CDR3 DNA reads TGTGCCAGCAGCGCGACAGGGGGAGGGTACCGAGACACTGAAGCTTTCTTT.

The rearrangement links TRBV5-1 to TRBJ1-4; 9 bases agree with TRBD1. Germline V gene sequence: CDR1 SGHRS, CDR2 YFSETQ. This CDR3 has 15 residues. V shed 4 bases, J shed 5 bases, and the junction held 6 bases outside the gene matches. CDR3 nucleotides: TGCGCCAGCAGCCCCCCGGGGACAGGGAATGAAAAACTGTTTTTT. This translates into CASSPPGTGNEKLFF. The whole variable domain, filled in from reference TRBV5-1 and TRBJ1-4, reads KAGVTQTPRYLIKTRGQQVTLSCSPISGHRSVSWYQQTPGQGLQFLFEYFSETQRNKGNFPGRFSGRQFSNSRSEMNVSTLELGDSALYLCASSPPGTGNEKLFFGSGTQLSVL.

The V and J genes are TRBV7-2 and TRBJ2-1; 7 nucleotides agree with TRBD2. The V gene's germline CDR1 is SGHTA and CDR2 FQGNSA. V shed 1 base, J shed 4 bases, and the junction held 7 bases outside the gene matches. The CDR3 length is 16 residues. CDR3 sequence (DNA): TGTGCCAGCAGCTTAGATGGCGGGAGCCTTTACAATGAGCAGTTCTTC. It yields the protein CASSLDGGSLYNEQFF.

This chain joins TRBV4-3 and TRBJ2-3, with TRBD2 as a possible D gene (5 bases). This CDR3 region has 16 residues. Trimming stripped 4 bases from V and 1 base from J, with 15 bases between. The germline CDR1 and CDR2 sequences are LGHNA and YSLEER. The CDR3 DNA reads as TGCGCCAGCAGCCGGGAGCTCCTGAGGGGCACAGATACGCAGTATTTT. Amino acid sequence: CASSRELLRGTDTQYF.

The V and J genes are TRBV10-3 and TRBJ2-1; TRBD2 matches 14 bases. The CDR3 has 14 amino acids. Germline lookup yields CDR1 ENHRY and CDR2 SYGVKD. V was clipped by 8 bases and J by 4 bases; unmatched bases: 1. For the CDR3, the DNA is TGTGCCATCGGACTAGCGGGGGGATACAATGAGCAGTTCTTC. Residues: CAIGLAGGYNEQFF.

This sequence joins TRBV28 and TRBJ1-5; 9 bases line up with TRBD1. J lost 5 bases, V lost 6 bases, and 5 bases had no gene match. In germline, CDR1 is MDHEN, CDR2 SYDVKM. The CDR3 length is 14 residues. The CDR3 loop is CASSPDRGDQPQHF. CDR3 sequence (DNA): TGTGCCAGCAGCCCGGACAGGGGAGATCAGCCCCAGCATTTT.

V is TRBV5-1 and J is TRBJ2-7, with 7 bases that match TRBD1. The CDR3 extends over 14 amino acids. The V and J ends lost 6 bases and 4 bases, in that order; junction bases with no gene match: 10. The germline V gene has CDR1 SGHRS and CDR2 YFSETQ. CDR3 residues: CASNPGQTRYEQYF. DNA of the CDR3: TGCGCCAGCAACCCGGGACAGACACGGTACGAGCAGTACTTC.

The rearrangement joins TRBV4-1 to TRBJ1-2, with D possibly being TRBD1 (5 bases). Trimming took off 0 bases at V and 8 bases at J, with 10 bases between the two ends. CDR3 size: 13 residues. In germline, CDR1 is MGHRA, CDR2 YSYEKL. As DNA, the CDR3 is TGCGCCAGCAGCCAAGAAAGGGGCTTCGGCTACACCTTC. It yields the protein CASSQERGFGYTF.

J is TRBJ2-7 and V is TRBV5-4; TRBD1 aligns across 7 bases. V shed 1 base and J 2 bases; nucleotides not matched to a gene: 3. Germline values: CDR1 SGHNT, CDR2 YYREEE (reference sequence). The CDR3 extends over 14 amino acids. For the CDR3, the DNA is TGTGCCAGCAGCTTGAAGGGACAGCCCTACGAGCAGTACTTC. It encodes CASSLKGQPYEQYF. Full variable domain (missing parts from reference TRBV5-4 and TRBJ2-7): ETGVTQSPTHLIKTRGQQVTLRCSSQSGHNTVSWYQQALGQGPQFIFQYYREEENGRGNFPPRFSGLQFPNYSSELNVNALELDDSALYLCASSLKGQPYEQYFGPGTRLTVT.

The chain is built from TRBV6-6 and TRBJ2-7; tentative D call: TRBD1 (5 bases). The CDR3 runs to 13 residues. Germline assignment: CDR1 MNHNY and CDR2 SVGAGI (reference sequence). The V end lost 9 bases, the J end lost 3 bases, and 15 bases lay between the germline ends. The CDR3 sequence: CASQLTENYEQYF. CDR3 nucleotide sequence: TGTGCCAGTCAATTGACAGAAAACTACGAGCAGTACTTC.

The chain combines TRBV29-1 with TRBJ1-3, with TRBD1 matching 10 bases. Germline trimming cut 6 bases from V and 8 bases from J; bases unmatched to any gene: 4. The CDR3 is 12 amino acids. CDR1 and CDR2 from the germline V gene are SQVTM and ANQGSEA. This CDR3 is CSVGTGDDTIYF. The CDR3 DNA is TGCAGCGTGGGGACAGGGGACGACACCATATATTTT. The entire variable domain, with the rest obtained from reference TRBV29-1 and TRBJ1-3, is as follows: SAVISQKPSRDICQRGTSLTIQCQVDSQVTMMFWYRQQPGQSLTLIATANQGSEATYESGFVIDKFPISRPNLTFSTLTVSNMSPEDSSIYLCSVGTGDDTIYFGEGSWLTVV.

This clone was counted only a few times. The gene calls are TRBV29-1 and TRBJ2-4, with 7 bases identical to TRBD1. Losses at the gene ends were 7 bases for V and 8 bases for J; bases not matched to a gene: 11. CDR1 is SQVTM, CDR2 ANQGSEA, per germline. The CDR3 is 13 amino acids. DNA of the CDR3: TGCAGCGGCAGCCGGGACAGTATCGACATTCAGTACTTC. Its translation: CSGSRDSIDIQYF.

V gene TRBV28 combines with J gene TRBJ1-2; perhaps TRBD1 as D (6 bases). Per the germline V gene, CDR1 is MDHEN and CDR2 is SYDVKM. The V end lost 6 bases, the J end lost 5 bases, and 13 bases lay between the germline ends. There are 13 residues in the CDR3. CDR3 sequence reads: CASRLTGKYGYTF. For the CDR3, the DNA is TGTGCCAGCAGGCTCACAGGGAAGTATGGCTACACCTTC.

The gene calls are TRBV19 and TRBJ1-2, with a possible D match to TRBD1 (5 bases). Trimming shortened V by 4 bases and J by 2 bases, and 17 bases separated the two germline ends. Per germline, CDR1 LNHDA and CDR2 SQIVND (reference sequence). CDR3 length: 16 residues. The CDR3, as DNA: TGTGCCAGTAGTACAAATCGACAGCCGCTAAACTATGGCTACACCTTC. Translating it yields CASSTNRQPLNYGYTF.

CDR3 in DNA: TGTGCCAGCAGCTTAGCAGGCTACTATGGCTACACCTTC. It yields the protein CASSLAGYYGYTF. V and J are TRBV7-3 and TRBJ1-2; D gene ambiguous. The germline V and J ends were trimmed by 2 bases and 3 bases, with 7 bases remaining between them. This CDR3 contains 13 residues. Germline V gene lookup returns CDR1 SGHTA and CDR2 FQGTGA.